This T cell receptor beta chain was identified during a study of T cells in Graves' hyperthyroidism and ophthalmopathy (dated by TCRdb to between 2018 and 2020). Context from the whole study: Peripheral blood samples were taken at initial diagnosis, before any treatment was given. To identify TCR V-J signatures that set the groups apart, the researchers used a discovery cohort of roughly 100 patients, made up of 43 with Graves' ophthalmopathy and about 55 with stable Graves' hyperthyroidism. Whether ophthalmopathy could be predicted prospectively was tested in an independent validation cohort made up of roughly 19 hyperthyroidism patients plus 17 patients who later progressed to ophthalmopathy. For training and testing, the roughly 93 patients in the discovery cohort were randomly divided in a 7:3 ratio. The study also compared thyroid tissue and blood T-cell repertoires from a handful of Graves' hyperthyroidism patients. Once sampling was done, hyperthyroidism patients were given methimazole at a starting dose of 30 mg daily, whereas ophthalmopathy patients were given high-dose intravenous methylprednisolone. The paper describes TCR Vbeta CDR3 sequencing of 120 to 150 peripheral blood samples, made up of 43 ophthalmopathy patients, around 78 hyperthyroidism patients and about 17 progressor patients. Results and caveats for the whole study, not just this receptor: No statistical method was used to set the sample size in advance, and investigators knew the group allocation. A model built on a 13 V-J signature distinguished ophthalmopathy from stable hyperthyroidism, reaching 85% to 90% sensitivity and under 84% specificity in cross-validation and 80%/75% in testing. Blood samples also contained most of the expanded thyroid clonotypes (frequency above 0.001), which suggests that blood repertoires may reflect thyroid immune responses. In validation, the model predicted progression to ophthalmopathy a median of roughly 6.1 months before onset, with roughly 71% sensitivity and nearly 75% specificity.

The TCR beta CDR3 regions were amplified from the RNA transcripts. The TCR CDR3 was subjected to a first round of RT-PCR using the HTBI primer set and the Qiagen OneStep RT-PCR kit. Libraries were constructed in a second round of multiplex PCR, after which size selection and purification were performed. Sequencing of the libraries was done on an Illumina HiSeq2000 using paired-end 100 bp reads. Per the original workflow: Raw data were processed with SOAPnuke, discarding reads with adapters, uncalled bases, mean Phred below 15, or no exact constant-primer or identifier match. High-quality paired reads were merged using COPE v1.2.5, and each unique nucleotide sequence was defined as a clonotype. MiTCR v1.1 was used to align clonotypes to the IMGT TRBV, TRBD and TRBJ reference segments. The analysis was restricted to V-J combinations with a frequency above 0.0001, which together covered around 99% of the repertoires. The TCS score was defined as F50 (clonal expansion) divided by E x V (chaos), with BLOSUM62-based TCRdist calculated between CDR3 peptides within each V-J. Welch's t-statistics and random forest reduced around 520 V-J features to about 13, which were used in a naive Bayes classifier (R e1071). TCRdb handled the public reads itself, with Q25 trimming in fastp and clone calling in MiXCR, and kept productive beta chains. A single entry per CDR3 protein holds the most common genes and DNA from its merged rows. V and J calls and clone size were set by TCRdb, not the authors. The sample contains roughly 300,000 distinct CDR3 sequences, 20% to 30% of them found a single time. About 25% of the sample comes from the top ten.

Reading the germline V gene gives CDR1 SGHAT and CDR2 FQNNGV. From the cysteine up to the phenylalanine, the CDR3 has a length of 15 residues. The sequence is cut down to CDR3 DNA, 45 bases in frame from base 1. The germline V end is reduced by 5 bases and the J end by 2 bases; junction bases left unmatched: 5. Hyperthyroidism patients were newly diagnosed, had a disease duration of under 2 months, and were aged 18 to 65 years. Any patient with an uncontrolled infection, another autoimmune disease, pregnancy or lactation was excluded. Diagnoses relied on clinical symptoms, serum thyroxine and TRAb, thyroid ultrasound and orbital computed tomography. Blood from progressor patients was collected at the time of first diagnosis with hyperthyroidism, before any ophthalmopathy symptoms had appeared. PBMCs were isolated from approximately 10 ml of fresh peripheral blood by Ficoll-Paque density gradient centrifugation. Progressor patients were first diagnosed with Graves' hyperthyroidism and then developed ophthalmopathy during follow-up. Trizol reagent was used to extract total RNA, and RNA quality was then checked on an Agilent 2100 Bioanalyzer.

This clonotype was counted at least ten times. Its antigen specificity is not known. Per-nucleotide qualities are absent, and no much larger clonotype sits a single base away. The V and J segments used are TRBV11-2 and TRBJ2-7, with TRBD2 matching 11 junction bases. This receptor was taken from a middle-aged man with Graves' hyperthyroidism that later progressed to Graves' ophthalmopathy. Sequenced: blood. The CDR3 sequence is CASSAASGRTYEQYF. In nucleotide form, the sequence is TGTGCCAGCAGCGCCGCTAGCGGGAGGACCTACGAGCAGTACTTC.